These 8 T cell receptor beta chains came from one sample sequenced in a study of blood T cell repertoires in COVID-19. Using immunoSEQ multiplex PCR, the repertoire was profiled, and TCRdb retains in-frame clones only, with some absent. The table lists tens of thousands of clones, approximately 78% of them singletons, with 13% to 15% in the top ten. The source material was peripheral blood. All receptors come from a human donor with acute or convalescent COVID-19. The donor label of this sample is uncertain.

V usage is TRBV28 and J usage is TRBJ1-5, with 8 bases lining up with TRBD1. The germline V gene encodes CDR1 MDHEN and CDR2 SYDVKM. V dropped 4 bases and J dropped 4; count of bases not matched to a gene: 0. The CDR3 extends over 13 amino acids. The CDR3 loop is CASSWTGNQPQHF. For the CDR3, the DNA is TGTGCCAGCAGTTGGACAGGGAATCAGCCCCAGCATTTT.

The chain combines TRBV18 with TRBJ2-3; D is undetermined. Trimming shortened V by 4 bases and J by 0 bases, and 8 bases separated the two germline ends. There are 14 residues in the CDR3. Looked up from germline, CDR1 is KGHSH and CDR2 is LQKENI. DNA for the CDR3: TGTGCCAGCTCACGATATGGCAGCACAGATACGCAGTATTTT. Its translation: CASSRYGSTDTQYF.

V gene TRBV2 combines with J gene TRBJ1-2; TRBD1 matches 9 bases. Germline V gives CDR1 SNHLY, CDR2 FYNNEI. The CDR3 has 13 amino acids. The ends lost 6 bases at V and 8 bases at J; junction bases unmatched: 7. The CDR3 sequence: CASSGQGSYGYTF. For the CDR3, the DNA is TGTGCCAGCAGCGGACAGGGGTCTTACGGCTACACCTTC.

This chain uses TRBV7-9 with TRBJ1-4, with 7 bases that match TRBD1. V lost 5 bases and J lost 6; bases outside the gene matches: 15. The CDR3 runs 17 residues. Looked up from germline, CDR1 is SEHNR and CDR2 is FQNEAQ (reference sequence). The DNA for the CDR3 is TGTGCCAGCAGCAGGACAGGAGAACTACTAATGGATGAAAAACTGTTTTTT. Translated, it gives CASSRTGELLMDEKLFF.

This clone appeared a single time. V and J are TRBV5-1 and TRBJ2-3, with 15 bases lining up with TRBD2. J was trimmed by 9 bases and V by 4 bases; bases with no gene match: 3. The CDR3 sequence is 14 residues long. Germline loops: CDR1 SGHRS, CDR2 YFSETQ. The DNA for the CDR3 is TGCGCCAGCAGCACTGGACTAGCGGGGGGGACGCAGTATTTT. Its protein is CASSTGLAGGTQYF.

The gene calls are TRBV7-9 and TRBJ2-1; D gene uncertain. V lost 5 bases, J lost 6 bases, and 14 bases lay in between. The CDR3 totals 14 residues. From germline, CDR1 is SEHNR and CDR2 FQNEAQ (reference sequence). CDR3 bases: TGTGCCAGCAGCCGGGTAGGTAGTATCAATGAGCAGTTCTTC. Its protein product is CASSRVGSINEQFF.

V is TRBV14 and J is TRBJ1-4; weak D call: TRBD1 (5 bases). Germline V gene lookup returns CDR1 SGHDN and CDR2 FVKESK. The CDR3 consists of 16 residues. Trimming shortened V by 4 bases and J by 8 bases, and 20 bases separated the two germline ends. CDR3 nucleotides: TGTGCCAGCAGCCCCACCGGGGGGGGTTTCAGAGAAAAACTGTTTTTT. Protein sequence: CASSPTGGGFREKLFF.

CDR3 in amino acids: CASSVFAGGDAEAFF. Written as DNA, the CDR3 is TGTGCCAGTAGTGTCTTCGCAGGGGGCGACGCTGAAGCTTTCTTT. This chain links TRBV19 with TRBJ1-1; the match to TRBD1 covers 8 bases. After removal of 5 bases from V and 6 bases from J, the junction contained 11 bases not matched to a gene. The CDR3 covers 15 residues. Per germline, CDR1 LNHDA and CDR2 SQIVND (reference sequence). The entire variable domain, with the rest obtained from reference TRBV19 and TRBJ1-1, is as follows: DGGITQSPKYLFRKEGQNVTLSCEQNLNHDAMYWYRQDPGQGLRLIYYSQIVNDFQKGDIAEGYSVSREKKESFPLTVTSAQKNPTAFYLCASSVFAGGDAEAFFGQGTRLTVV.